Listed below are T cell receptor beta chains from one sample, sequenced in a study of T cell responses to AZD1222 COVID-19 vaccine. The repertoire was sequenced with immunoSEQ multiplex PCR; TCRdb's copy has only in-frame clones and lacks some. Of around 44,000 clones in the sample, 80% to 90% were seen once. Sequences were derived from peripheral blood, sampled 28 days after the second AZD1222 dose. The receptors were gathered from an adult who received the AZD1222 COVID-19 vaccine. Both conserved end residues are trimmed from each CDR3. A D gene is named only where the DNA matches it firmly. The size entry is marked missing in some rows and otherwise reads once, few, many or a size class.

d_call | clone_size | j_call | v_call | cdr3_aa
NA | once | TRBJ1-1 | TRBV7-8 | ASSTRTVNTEAF
TRBD1 | few | TRBJ2-4 | TRBV7-9 | ASSLVRQGEYIQY
TRBD1 | few | TRBJ1-5 | TRBV10-3 | AISDWDRVNQPQH
NA | NA | TRBJ1-5 | TRBV18 | ASSLGSTVNQPQH
TRBD1 | NA | TRBJ1-2 | TRBV28 | ASRLTGGGGYT
NA | NA | TRBJ2-5 | TRBV4-2 | ASSQDGSNPEVETQY
TRBD2 | NA | TRBJ2-1 | TRBV6-1 | ASSELAGVNNEQF
TRBD1 | NA | TRBJ1-2 | TRBV7-6 | ASSFLSSDETGSYT
NA | NA | TRBJ1-4 | TRBV4-1 | ASSYEKLF
NA | NA | TRBJ1-3 | TRBV29-1 | SVVRANSGNTIY
NA | NA | TRBJ2-1 | TRBV25-1 | ASSPSLGYNEQF
TRBD2 | NA | TRBJ2-1 | TRBV5-6 | ASSLGGRPSYNEQF
NA | NA | TRBJ1-4 | TRBV18 | ASSPSGNPNEKLF
NA | NA | TRBJ1-1 | TRBV11-2 | ASSSDRNTEAF
NA | NA | TRBJ2-7 | TRBV6-2/TRBV6-3 | ASSFQVGDYEQY
NA | NA | TRBJ1-4 | TRBV5-1 | ASSSSNLNEKLF
NA | NA | TRBJ2-3 | TRBV30 | AWSVSGGTDTQY
NA | NA | TRBJ2-2 | TRBV14 | ASSQDRVKTGELF
NA | NA | TRBJ2-2 | TRBV12-5 | ASGPPRGELF
TRBD2 | NA | TRBJ2-2 | TRBV5-1 | ASSSARSGTSGSRTGELF
NA | NA | TRBJ1-2 | TRBV12-3/TRBV12-4 | ASTPDWVYGYT
NA | NA | TRBJ1-1 | TRBV5-6 | ASSQTGGTEAF
NA | NA | TRBJ1-6 | TRBV12-5 | ASGLVTGLYSPLH
NA | NA | TRBJ2-5 | TRBV10-3 | AISEKFVETQY
NA | once | TRBJ2-3 | TRBV7-2 | ASSLRDGSTDTQY
NA | NA | TRBJ2-7 | TRBV6-5 | ASSHLYEQY
NA | NA | TRBJ1-6 | TRBV6-5 | ASSPSGPYNSPLH
NA | NA | TRBJ2-3 | TRBV19 | ASSRPGATDTQY
TRBD1 | once | TRBJ1-2 | TRBV10-3 | AISEMPAGGYGYT
NA | NA | TRBJ2-5 | TRBV11-3 | ASSLHAIQETQY
NA | NA | TRBJ2-7 | TRBV4-1 | ASSQVRANEQY
NA | NA | TRBJ2-6 | TRBV5-1 | ASSPGPRSGANVLT
TRBD2 | NA | TRBJ2-3 | TRBV11-2 | ASTLGTSNSDTQY
NA | NA | TRBJ1-4 | TRBV5-4 | ASSTGASNNNEKLF
TRBD1 | NA | TRBJ1-2 | TRBV11-2 | ASSLDRTGPNYT
NA | NA | TRBJ2-7 | TRBV14 | ASSQAGTDEQY
NA | NA | TRBJ2-3 | TRBV28 | ASSFGGTGQY
TRBD1 | NA | TRBJ1-1 | TRBV11-3 | ASSSQTRGADTEAF
NA | NA | TRBJ1-6 | TRBV13 | ASTAISEGRNSPLH
TRBD2 | NA | TRBJ2-1 | TRBV6-2/TRBV6-3 | ASSYGGGSNEQF
NA | NA | TRBJ2-7 | TRBV12-3/TRBV12-4 | ASSPLGYEQY
NA | NA | TRBJ1-2 | TRBV28 | ASISGILSYGYT
NA | once | TRBJ2-6 | TRBV11-1 | ASSGVGANVLT
TRBD2 | NA | TRBJ2-3 | TRBV7-2 | ASSFSGGYTDTQY
NA | NA | TRBJ2-5 | TRBV18 | ASSPIPPGLQKETQY
TRBD2 | once | TRBJ2-7 | TRBV7-7 | ASSFTSGRRNEQY
NA | NA | TRBJ2-2 | TRBV5-4 | ASSLDGFPTGELF
NA | NA | TRBJ1-5 | TRBV7-2 | ASSLVPGNSNQPQH
NA | NA | TRBJ2-1 | TRBV3-1/TRBV3-2 | ASISGNEQF
TRBD1 | once | TRBJ1-1 | TRBV27 | ASSQQGAKTEAF
NA | NA | TRBJ2-1 | TRBV7-2 | ASSLIGTVAQF
TRBD2 | NA | TRBJ2-1 | TRBV7-2 | ASSSGTSPNEQF